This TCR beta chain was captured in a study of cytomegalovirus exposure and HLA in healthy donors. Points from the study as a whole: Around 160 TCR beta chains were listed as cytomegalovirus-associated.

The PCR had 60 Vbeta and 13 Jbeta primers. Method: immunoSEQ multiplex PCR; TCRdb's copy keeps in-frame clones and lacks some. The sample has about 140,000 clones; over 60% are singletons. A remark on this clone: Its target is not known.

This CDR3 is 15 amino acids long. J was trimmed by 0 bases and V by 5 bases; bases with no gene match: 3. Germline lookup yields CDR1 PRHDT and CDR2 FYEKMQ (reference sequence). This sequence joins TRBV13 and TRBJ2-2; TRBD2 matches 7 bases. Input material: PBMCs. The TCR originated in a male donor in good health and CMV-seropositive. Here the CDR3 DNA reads TGTGCCAGCAGCCCGGGGGGTCCGAACACCGGGGAGCTGTTTTTT. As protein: CASSPGGPNTGELFF.